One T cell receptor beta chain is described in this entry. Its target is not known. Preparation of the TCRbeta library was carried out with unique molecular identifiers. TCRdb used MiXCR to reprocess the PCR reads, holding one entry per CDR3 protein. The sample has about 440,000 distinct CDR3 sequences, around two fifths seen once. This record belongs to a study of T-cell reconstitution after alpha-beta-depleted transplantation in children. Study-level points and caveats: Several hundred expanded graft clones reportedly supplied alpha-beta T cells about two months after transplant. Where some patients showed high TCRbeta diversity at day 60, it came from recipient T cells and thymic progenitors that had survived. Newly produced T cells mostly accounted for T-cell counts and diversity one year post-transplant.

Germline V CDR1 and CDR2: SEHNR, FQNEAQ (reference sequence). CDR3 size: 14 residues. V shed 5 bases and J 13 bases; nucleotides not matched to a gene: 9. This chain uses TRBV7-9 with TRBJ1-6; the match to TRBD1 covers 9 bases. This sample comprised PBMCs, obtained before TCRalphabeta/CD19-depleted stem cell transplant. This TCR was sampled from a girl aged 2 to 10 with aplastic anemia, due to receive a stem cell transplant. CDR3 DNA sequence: TGTGCCAGCAGCGACAGGGGGGGACTGGTTCCCCTCCACTTT. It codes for CASSDRGGLVPLHF.